This entry concerns a single T cell receptor beta chain. Its antigen is still unknown. The sample originates from a study of T cell responses to AZD1222 COVID-19 vaccine. Study outcomes and limitations: Baseline seropositivity occurred in only a handful of AZD1222 recipients. White British people made up most donors, females outnumbered males, and clonal diversity was possibly underestimated.

The repertoire was sequenced with immunoSEQ multiplex PCR; TCRdb's copy has only in-frame clones and lacks some. The sample holds 80,000 to 100,000 clones, around nine tenths seen once. Source: peripheral blood, taken on day 0 of AZD1222 vaccination. This clonotype was sampled from an adult in good health.

Written as DNA, the CDR3 is TGTGCCAGCAGTGGGACAGAGAATCAGCCCCAGCATTTT. Residues: CASSGTENQPQHF. The rearrangement uses TRBV6-1 and TRBJ1-5; D may be TRBD1 (6 bases). The CDR3 has 13 amino acids. V was clipped by 4 bases and J by 4 bases, with 8 bases between them. Germline V gene sequence: CDR1 MNHNS, CDR2 SASEGT.